These 30 T cell receptor beta chains were sequenced from one sample in a study of T cells in Graves' hyperthyroidism and ophthalmopathy. Authors of the study amplified TCR beta CDR3 regions from RNA transcripts. The HTBI primer set served for first-round RT-PCR of the TCR CDR3. Each CDR3 protein gets one entry after TCRdb re-called the multiplex PCR reads with MiXCR. The data hold 550,000 to 600,000 distinct CDR3 sequences, with 16% observed a single time. Input material: blood. All receptors derive from a young woman with Graves' hyperthyroidism.

There are many counts of this clonotype. The rearrangement links TRBV7-8 to TRBJ2-4, with D perhaps TRBD1 (5 bases). Per the germline V gene, CDR1 is SGHVS and CDR2 is FQNEAQ. V shed 5 bases and J shed 1 base, with 12 bases lying between them. This CDR3 region has 15 residues. The CDR3 DNA is TGTGCCAGCAGCGAAAGCAGGGTGGCCAAAAACATTCAGTACTTC. Translation: CASSESRVAKNIQYF. The full variable domain, its missing parts supplied by reference TRBV7-8 and TRBJ2-4, is GAGVSQSPRYKVAKRGQDVALRCDPISGHVSLFWYQQALGQGPEFLTYFQNEAQLDKSGLPSDRFFAERPEGSVSTLKIQRTQQEDSAVYLCASSESRVAKNIQYFGAGTRLSVL.

This chain connects TRBV7-8 to TRBJ2-5, with 10 bases lining up with TRBD1. This CDR3 contains 15 residues. The germline CDR1 and CDR2 sequences are SGHVS and FQNEAQ. Germline trimming cut 8 bases from V and 4 bases from J; bases unmatched to any gene: 10. CDR3 amino acids: CASRPGTGDIETQYF. The CDR3 DNA reads as TGTGCCAGCCGACCCGGGACAGGGGATATAGAGACCCAGTACTTC.

About this clonotype itself: A single base separates this from a much larger clone, so it may be a read error. This chain joins TRBV6-1 and TRBJ2-7; 8 bases are a match to TRBD2. The CDR3 sequence is 14 residues long. The ends lost 1 base at V and 9 bases at J; junction bases unmatched: 8. CDR1 is MNHNS, CDR2 SASEGT, per germline. The CDR3 is CASSEGVPGLGQYF. The CDR3 DNA reads TGTGCCAGCAGTGAAGGGGTACCGGGACTAGGGCAGTACTTC.

Details on this clonotype: The junction and the germline gene differ at one end; a read error may be behind it. V usage is TRBV5-6 and J usage is TRBJ2-2; TRBD2 is a possible D gene (5 bases). CDR1 is SGHDT, CDR2 YYEEEE, per germline. This CDR3 is built from 13 residues. The CDR3 sequence is CASSPTSIGELFF. The CDR3 DNA is TGTGCCAGCAGCCCTACATCTATCGGGGAGTTGTTTTTT.

There are many counts of this clonotype. The chain has TRBV7-2 and TRBJ1-1; D may be TRBD1 (5 bases). Germline CDR1 and CDR2: SGHTA and FQGNSA. The V end lost 6 bases, the J end lost 4 bases, and 9 bases lay between the germline ends. The CDR3 totals 12 residues. Here the CDR3 DNA reads TGTGCCAGCAGTCCGGGGCGCACTGAAGCTTTCTTT. Protein sequence: CASSPGRTEAFF.

This clonotype was detected many times. The V and J genes are TRBV2 and TRBJ1-5; D gene unclear. This CDR3 comprises 12 residues. V dropped 10 bases and J dropped 3 bases, with 10 bases sitting between them. Germline V gene lookup returns CDR1 SNHLY and CDR2 FYNNEI. CDR3 in amino acids: CAIGLPNQPQHF. The CDR3 DNA reads TGTGCCATAGGACTCCCCAATCAGCCCCAGCATTTT.

In this sample, this clonotype turned up many times. The chain links TRBV7-2 to TRBJ2-7; 12 bases fit TRBD1. Germline V gene sequence: CDR1 SGHTA, CDR2 FQGNSA. This CDR3 comprises 15 residues. V lost 3 bases to trimming and J lost 5 bases; unmatched junction nucleotides: 5. The CDR3 DNA reads TGTGCCAGCAGCTTGTCCGGGACAGGGGGCAACGAGCAGTACTTC. This encodes CASSLSGTGGNEQYF.

This sequence joins TRBV5-1 and TRBJ1-6; TRBD1 matches at 7 bases. Trimming at V came to 3 bases and at J to 1 base, leaving 4 bases not matched to a gene. Germline lookup yields CDR1 SGHRS and CDR2 YFSETQ. The CDR3 runs to 16 residues. CDR3 loop: CASSYQQGSYNSPLHF. Here the CDR3 DNA reads TGCGCCAGCAGCTACCAACAGGGGTCCTATAATTCACCCCTCCACTTT.

Note on this clonotype: Possible read error: a much larger clone is one base away. J is TRBJ2-1 and V is TRBV6-1; 10 bases line up with TRBD2. CDR1 MNHNS and CDR2 SASEGT come from the germline V gene. The ends lost 6 bases at V and 4 bases at J; junction bases unmatched: 3. CDR3 length equals 14 residues. The CDR3 here is CASSGTSEYNEQFF. In DNA form, the CDR3 reads TGTGCCAGCAGCGGGACTAGCGAATACAATGAGCAGTTCTTC.

CDR3 DNA: TGTGCCAGCAGCATGACTAGCGCCGAGACCCAGTACTTC. Translated, it gives CASSMTSAETQYF. The gene calls are TRBV7-9 and TRBJ2-5; the match to TRBD2 covers 8 bases. The V segment lost 5 bases and the J segment 5 bases; nucleotides outside the gene matches: 4. The CDR3 covers 13 residues. The germline gives CDR1 SEHNR, CDR2 FQNEAQ (reference sequence).

V and J are TRBV10-3 and TRBJ1-5; D is possibly TRBD1 (6 bases). Germline V CDR1 and CDR2: ENHRY, SYGVKD. The CDR3 is 14 residues long. Trimming took off 6 bases at V and 5 bases at J, with 14 bases between the two ends. The CDR3 loop reads CAIRGGGPYQPQHF. The CDR3 DNA reads as TGTGCCATCAGGGGCGGGGGGCCATATCAGCCCCAGCATTTT.

In its sample, this clonotype was seen many times. The rearrangement joins TRBV28 to TRBJ2-5; D might be TRBD1 (5 bases). The V end lost 3 bases, the J end lost 4 bases, and 15 bases lay between the germline ends. Germline loops: CDR1 MDHEN, CDR2 SYDVKM. This CDR3 is 15 amino acids long. The CDR3 region has the DNA TGTGCCAGCAGTTTGCCCATCGGACAAGGAGAGACCCAGTACTTC. Amino acid sequence: CASSLPIGQGETQYF.

The chain couples TRBV7-9 to TRBJ2-7; no reliable D call. CDR1 is SEHNR and CDR2 is FQNEAQ in the germline V gene (reference sequence). Deletions cut 2 bases from V and 2 bases from J, with 13 bases between. The CDR3 totals 15 residues. CDR3 protein: CASSLRAENTYEQYF. Written as DNA, the CDR3 is TGTGCCAGCAGCTTAAGGGCCGAGAATACCTACGAGCAGTACTTC.

The table lists this clonotype with many counts. At one of its ends the junction is not consistent with the germline gene, which may arise from a read error. The chain uses TRBV7-7 and TRBJ2-1; D might be TRBD2 (5 bases). The CDR3 has 14 amino acids. Germline-derived CDR1 and CDR2 are SSHAT and FNYEAQ (reference sequence). The CDR3 sequence is CASSLDEGIGEQFF. CDR3 nucleotide sequence: TGTGCTAGCAGCTTAGATGAGGGAATAGGTGAGCAGTTCTTC.

This chain connects TRBV4-3 to TRBJ2-1; D is unresolved. V was trimmed by 2 bases and J by 2 bases, leaving 4 bases between them. This CDR3 has 13 residues. Per germline, CDR1 LGHNA and CDR2 YSLEER. The CDR3 nucleotides read TGCGCCAGCAGCCAACCAGCCTACAATGAGCAGTTCTTC. Translated, it gives CASSQPAYNEQFF.

This clonotype came up many times. The J gene is TRBJ1-6, the V gene TRBV28; TRBD1 agrees at 8 bases. V shed 4 bases and J 0 bases; nucleotides not matched to a gene: 14. This CDR3 has 20 amino acids. Per germline, CDR1 MDHEN and CDR2 SYDVKM. The CDR3 loop is CASSSPLGQVHGSYNSPLHF. The DNA of the CDR3 is TGTGCCAGCAGTTCCCCATTGGGACAGGTCCACGGCTCCTATAATTCACCCCTCCACTTT.

The V and J genes are TRBV5-4 and TRBJ1-1; 9 bases line up with TRBD1. There are 14 residues in the CDR3. CDR1 and CDR2 (germline): SGHNT, YYREEE (reference sequence). V trimming: 4 bases; J trimming: 5 bases; junction bases outside the gene matches: 6. Written as DNA, the CDR3 is TGTGCCAGCAGCGAACAGGGGGCGCGGACTGAAGCTTTCTTT. Its translation: CASSEQGARTEAFF.

Ten or more counts support this clonotype. The chain is built from TRBV2 and TRBJ2-1; D ambiguous. Germline CDR1 and CDR2: SNHLY and FYNNEI. The V end was cut by 6 bases, the J end by 5 bases, with 11 bases between. CDR3 length: 13 residues. CDR3: CASRGDLNNEQFF. Written as DNA, the CDR3 is TGTGCCAGCAGAGGCGACCTGAACAATGAGCAGTTCTTC.

This rearrangement joins TRBV28 to TRBJ2-7, with TRBD1 matching over 8 bases. With 5 bases clipped from V and 2 bases from J, the junction kept 8 bases outside the gene matches. Germline V lookup: CDR1 MDHEN, CDR2 SYDVKM. This CDR3 is built from 15 residues. As DNA, the CDR3 is TGTGCCAGCAGTCCACCGGACAGGGACCCCTACGAGCAGTACTTC. Translated: CASSPPDRDPYEQYF.

This clonotype was detected a few times. The chain employs TRBV5-1 and TRBJ1-2; TRBD1 aligns across 8 bases. Germline V gene sequence: CDR1 SGHRS, CDR2 YFSETQ. This CDR3 comprises 17 residues. J lost 3 bases, V lost 3 bases, and 13 bases had no gene match. The CDR3 is CASSSQTTGGKYYGYTF. The CDR3 DNA follows: TGCGCCAGCAGCTCGCAAACTACAGGGGGAAAGTACTATGGCTACACCTTC. Based on the CDR3 plus reference TRBV5-1 and TRBJ1-2, the full variable domain is KAGVTQTPRYLIKTRGQQVTLSCSPISGHRSVSWYQQTPGQGLQFLFEYFSETQRNKGNFPGRFSGRQFSNSRSEMNVSTLELGDSALYLCASSSQTTGGKYYGYTFGSGTRLTVV.

This clonotype came up a few times. CDR3 sequence: CASSLYGAGGYTF. CDR3 nucleotides: TGTGCCAGCAGCTTGTATGGGGCGGGCGGCTACACCTTC. The chain links TRBV5-4 to TRBJ1-2, with D maybe TRBD1 (5 bases). V gave up 1 base and J gave up 8 bases, with 12 bases separating them. Germline V gene data show CDR1 as SGHNT and CDR2 as YYREEE (reference sequence). The CDR3 spans 13 residues.

In its sample, this clonotype was seen many times. The rearrangement links TRBV11-2 to TRBJ2-1; possibly TRBD1 for D (6 bases). The ends were cut back, 0 bases at V and 0 bases at J, with 6 bases in the middle. Germline V gene data show CDR1 as SGHAT and CDR2 as FQNNGV. The CDR3 has 15 residues. CDR3 in amino acids: CASSLETGSYNEQFF. The CDR3 nucleotides read TGTGCCAGCAGCTTAGAGACAGGCTCCTACAATGAGCAGTTCTTC.

This clonotype was counted many times. The rearrangement uses TRBV27 and TRBJ1-5; no firm D call. The CDR3 covers 13 residues. Trimming stripped 1 base from V and 3 bases from J, with 4 bases between. Germline values: CDR1 MNHEY, CDR2 SMNVEV (reference sequence). The CDR3 is CASSLWSNQPQHF. CDR3 nucleotide sequence: TGTGCCAGCAGTTTATGGTCCAATCAGCCCCAGCATTTT.

The sample holds many counts of this clonotype. This chain connects TRBV6-6 to TRBJ2-7, with D hard to call. V was clipped by 0 bases and J by 8 bases, with 11 bases between them. The CDR3 totals 13 residues. Germline loops: CDR1 MNHNY, CDR2 SVGAGI (reference sequence). This CDR3 is CASSYSMATQQYF. The CDR3 bases are TGTGCCAGCAGTTACTCGATGGCGACGCAGCAGTACTTC.

This clonotype occurred many times. The chain links TRBV2 to TRBJ2-3; D ambiguous. CDR3 length: 16 amino acids. Germline V CDR1 and CDR2: SNHLY, FYNNEI. Trimming removed 10 bases from V and 1 base from J, with 21 bases in between. In DNA form, the CDR3 reads TGTGCCACCAGGTCAAGAAGCCAGCTCGGCACAGATACGCAGTATTTT. As protein: CATRSRSQLGTDTQYF.

Ten or more counts support this clonotype. The rearrangement links TRBV27 to TRBJ2-1; no firm D call. Trimming stripped 3 bases from V and 2 bases from J, with 17 bases between. The V gene's germline CDR1 is MNHEY and CDR2 SMNVEV (reference sequence). This CDR3 comprises 17 residues. The CDR3 is CASSLAPVHSPYNEQFF. The CDR3 DNA is TGTGCCAGCAGTTTGGCCCCCGTTCATAGTCCCTACAATGAGCAGTTCTTC.

This clonotype occurred many times. This sequence joins TRBV11-2 and TRBJ2-7; tentative D call: TRBD1 (7 bases). Trimming cost V 4 bases and J 6 bases, with 19 bases left between them. The CDR3 has 15 amino acids. Germline V CDR1 and CDR2: SGHAT, FQNNGV. The CDR3 DNA follows: TGTGCCAGCAGCTCGGGGACAGTTTGGAGGGGCGAGCAGTACTTC. Protein product: CASSSGTVWRGEQYF. Combining the CDR3 with reference TRBV11-2 and TRBJ2-7 gives the whole variable domain EAGVAQSPRYKIIEKRQSVAFWCNPISGHATLYWYQQILGQGPKLLIQFQNNGVVDDSQLPKDRFSAERLKGVDSTLKIQPAKLEDSAVYLCASSSGTVWRGEQYFGPGTRLTVT.

This clonotype was detected ten times or more. The rearrangement links TRBV12-3 or TRBV12-4 to TRBJ2-1; 10 bases match TRBD2. V shed 3 bases and J 3 bases; nucleotides not matched to a gene: 5. This CDR3 is built from 16 residues. The CDR3 DNA is TGTGCCAGCAGTTTGTCAGGACTAGCGGACTACAATGAGCAGTTCTTC. Translation gives CASSLSGLADYNEQFF.

This clonotype has at least ten counts. This rearrangement joins TRBV28 to TRBJ2-3, with 12 bases identical to TRBD2. The CDR3 is made up of 15 amino acids. Germline CDR1 is MDHEN and CDR2 is SYDVKM. The V and J ends lost 6 bases and 5 bases, in that order; junction bases with no gene match: 6. CDR3 sequence (DNA): TGTGCCAGCAGCAGACTAGCGGGAGCTAAAGATACGCAGTATTTT. Translating gives CASSRLAGAKDTQYF.

This clonotype was counted at least ten times. DNA of the CDR3: TGTGCCAGCAGCCCCTTAGCGGACTGGTACAATGAGCAGTTCTTC. This translates into CASSPLADWYNEQFF. The chain carries TRBV7-2 and TRBJ2-1, with a possible D match to TRBD2 (6 bases). The V gene's germline CDR1 is SGHTA and CDR2 FQGNSA. V was clipped by 5 bases and J by 4 bases, with 15 bases between them. This CDR3 contains 15 residues.